The source of this TCR beta chain is a study of identifying expanded T cells in peripheral blood. Study-wide results and caveats: Across healthy donors, higher total template counts meant significantly greater roughly 2-week count variance. Technical replicates showed around 1.2 changed clones; approximately two weeks around 15; four weeks 19.

This clone was detected once. Its antigen is unknown. Sequencing used immunoSEQ multiplex PCR; TCRdb keeps in-frame clones, though not all of them. The table lists under 150,000 clones, more than 75% of them singletons. This CDR3 has 15 amino acids. V dropped 1 base and J dropped 1 base, with 10 bases sitting between them. The germline gives CDR1 SGHAT, CDR2 FQNNGV. Collection occurred without any documented infections or immune events in donors. V and J are TRBV11-2 and TRBJ1-1; maybe TRBD1 (5 bases). This sequence originates from a person aged 18-69 years in good health. Sample: blood. CDR3: CASSLGTGWNTEAFF. CDR3 DNA: TGTGCCAGCAGCTTAGGCACAGGCTGGAACACTGAAGCTTTCTTT.